The 18 T cell receptor beta chains below were found in one sample sequenced in a study of regulatory T cells in long-lasting Graves disease. According to the study, TCR beta libraries were built with iRepertoire HTBI primers and CDR3-region Arm-PCR. In TCRdb, the multiplex PCR reads were re-called with MiXCR into one record per CDR3 protein. The repertoire holds 700,000 or so distinct CDR3 sequences, with about 30% as singletons. Stated time point: persistent/refractory GD, antithyroid drugs over 5 years with positive TRAb. PBMC RNA served as the TCR library source. The sample in question was peripheral blood mononuclear cells (PBMCs), obtained when the disease was refractory, from a patient treated with antithyroid drugs. Receptors were obtained from a female donor with Graves disease.

The chain couples TRBV7-9 to TRBJ1-5; tentatively, D is TRBD1 (5 bases). Germline V CDR1 and CDR2: SEHNR, FQNEAQ (reference sequence). This CDR3 comprises 14 residues. Trimming took off 0 bases at V and 7 bases at J, with 10 bases between the two ends. CDR3 coding DNA: TGTGCCAGCAGCTTAGCTACAGGCGTCCAGCCCCAGCATTTT. Translated: CASSLATGVQPQHF.

The J gene is TRBJ1-4, the V gene TRBV25-1; TRBD1 matches 9 bases. The V segment lost 3 bases and the J segment 8 bases; nucleotides outside the gene matches: 7. CDR3 length equals 15 residues. Germline CDR1 and CDR2: MGHDK and SYGVNS. The CDR3 sequence: CASSDLQGAWEKLFF. CDR3 coding DNA: TGTGCCAGCAGTGATCTACAGGGGGCATGGGAAAAACTGTTTTTT.

The gene calls are TRBV4-1 and TRBJ2-1; 8 nucleotides line up with TRBD1. J gave up 8 bases and V 4 bases, and 7 bases lay outside the gene matches. The germline V gene encodes CDR1 MGHRA and CDR2 YSYEKL. The CDR3 length is 14 residues. The CDR3 coding sequence is TGCGCCAGCAGCCCTGGACAGGGTCGAGATGAGCAGTTCTTC. Encoded protein: CASSPGQGRDEQFF.

The J gene is TRBJ1-5, the V gene TRBV20-1; D unresolved. This CDR3 spans 12 amino acids. V was clipped by 1 base and J by 4 bases, with 5 bases between them. The V gene's germline CDR1 is DFQATT and CDR2 SNEGSKA (reference sequence). DNA for the CDR3: TGCAGTGCTAGAGGCGATAATCAGCCCCAGCATTTT. This translates into CSARGDNQPQHF.

This clonotype was seen more than once but under ten times. The rearrangement links TRBV20-1 to TRBJ1-5; 8 bases match TRBD1. This CDR3 has 13 residues. With 8 bases clipped from V and 4 bases from J, the junction kept 7 bases outside the gene matches. Germline CDR1 reads DFQATT; CDR2 reads SNEGSKA (reference sequence). The CDR3 sequence is CSTQTGVNQPQHF. DNA for the CDR3: TGCAGTACCCAGACAGGGGTTAATCAGCCCCAGCATTTT.

The CDR3 sequence: CASTEHGATYNYGYTF. For the CDR3, the DNA is TGTGCCAGCACCGAACATGGGGCAACTTATAACTATGGCTACACCTTC. The chain joins TRBV28 to TRBJ1-2, with a tentative D call TRBD1 (5 bases). V was pared by 7 bases and J by 1 base, with 19 bases between. This CDR3 comprises 16 residues. The germline V gene has CDR1 MDHEN and CDR2 SYDVKM.

The chain links TRBV30 to TRBJ1-5; D remains unclear. Trimming shortened V by 2 bases and J by 0 bases, and 11 bases separated the two germline ends. Germline CDR1 reads GTSNPN; CDR2 reads SVGIG (reference sequence). CDR3 length: 15 amino acids. CDR3 region: CAWSTGSYSNQPQHF. The CDR3 nucleotides read TGTGCCTGGAGTACCGGGAGTTATAGCAATCAGCCCCAGCATTTT.

This clonotype showed up many times. This chain uses TRBV6-1 with TRBJ1-1; TRBD1 is a possible D gene (5 bases). The CDR3 extends over 15 amino acids. Trimming pared 5 bases from V and 4 bases from J, leaving 17 bases between. Germline V gene lookup returns CDR1 MNHNS and CDR2 SASEGT. DNA for the CDR3: TGTGCCAGCAGTACCCCATTTGGGGCCGGCACTGAAGCTTTCTTT. This gives the protein CASSTPFGAGTEAFF.

The rearrangement joins TRBV11-2 to TRBJ2-7, with 9 positions matching TRBD1. This CDR3 is 18 amino acids long. Germline CDR1 is SGHAT and CDR2 is FQNNGV. The trim removed 1 base at V and 3 bases at J, leaving 13 bases unmatched. CDR3 sequence reads: CASSLGPGQGQGLYEQYF. CDR3 nucleotide sequence: TGTGCCAGCAGCTTAGGACCAGGACAGGGACAGGGCCTCTACGAGCAGTACTTC.

In its sample, this clonotype was seen a few times. This chain connects TRBV28 to TRBJ1-6, with 8 bases lining up with TRBD1. The CDR3 totals 17 residues. V lost 2 bases and J lost 5; bases outside the gene matches: 8. Germline V CDR1 and CDR2: MDHEN, SYDVKM. The CDR3 sequence: CASSLKNRGTNNSPLHF. CDR3 in DNA: TGTGCCAGCAGTTTAAAAAACAGGGGGACCAATAATTCACCCCTCCACTTT.

This chain joins TRBV3-1 and TRBJ2-6; a weak D match, TRBD2 (6 bases). Trimming shortened V by 7 bases and J by 0 bases, and 10 bases separated the two germline ends. There are 15 residues in the CDR3. Germline V gene lookup returns CDR1 LGHDT and CDR2 YNNKEL (reference sequence). The CDR3 sequence is CASNWRGSGANVLTF. The CDR3 nucleotides read TGTGCCAGCAATTGGCGGGGCTCTGGGGCCAACGTCCTGACTTTC.

The chain combines TRBV20-1 with TRBJ1-5; D not certain. This CDR3 is built from 19 residues. Germline-derived CDR1 and CDR2 are DFQATT and SNEGSKA (reference sequence). The V end was cut by 1 base, the J end by 3 bases, with 25 bases between. CDR3 loop: CSARGGRIGFLGDNQPQHF. The CDR3 DNA sequence: TGCAGTGCTAGAGGAGGTAGAATTGGGTTCTTGGGAGACAATCAGCCCCAGCATTTT.

V gene TRBV5-1 combines with J gene TRBJ2-2; 11 bases are shared with TRBD1. The germline gives CDR1 SGHRS, CDR2 YFSETQ. Trimming removed 4 bases from V and 4 bases from J; junction bases left unmatched: 3. This CDR3 is 15 amino acids long. The chain's CDR3 is CASSVGTGGTGELFF. The CDR3 nucleotides read TGCGCCAGCAGCGTCGGGACAGGGGGCACCGGGGAGCTGTTTTTT.

There are a few counts of this clonotype. The chain joins TRBV28 to TRBJ1-4; D is ambiguous. The V end lost 6 bases, the J end lost 1 base, and 12 bases lay between the germline ends. CDR1 and CDR2 from the germline V gene are MDHEN and SYDVKM. The length of the CDR3 is 15 residues. DNA of the CDR3: TGTGCCAGCAGCACCGGGTCGGTAACTAATGAAAAACTGTTTTTT. It translates to CASSTGSVTNEKLFF.

This rearrangement joins TRBV29-1 to TRBJ1-2; 8 nucleotides line up with TRBD1. The CDR3 sequence is 13 residues long. Germline loops: CDR1 SQVTM, CDR2 ANQGSEA. The trim removed 6 bases at V and 4 bases at J, leaving 7 bases unmatched. Here the CDR3 reads CSVDGQGLYGYTF. CDR3 in DNA: TGCAGCGTCGACGGACAGGGCCTCTATGGCTACACCTTC.

In the case of this clonotype: This may be a read error: a much more frequent sequence differs by one nucleotide. The chain couples TRBV2 to TRBJ2-7; D is unclear. The V end was cut by 5 bases, the J end by 3 bases, with 14 bases between. This CDR3 spans 14 amino acids. The V gene's germline CDR1 is SNHLY and CDR2 FYNNEI. For the CDR3, the DNA is TGTGCCAGCAGTAGGCAAGCGAGAGGCTACGAGCAGTACTTC. As protein: CASSRQARGYEQYF.

CDR3: CATSREGLPYEQYF. In DNA, the CDR3 is TGTGCCACCAGCAGAGAGGGACTACCCTACGAGCAGTACTTC. This rearrangement joins TRBV15 to TRBJ2-7; 7 bases align to TRBD2. The CDR3 runs to 14 residues. The germline V gene encodes CDR1 LNHNV and CDR2 YYDKDF (reference sequence). V was clipped by 0 bases and J by 2 bases; unmatched bases: 1. The full variable domain, rest sourced from reference TRBV15 and TRBJ2-7, is DAMVIQNPRYQVTQFGKPVTLSCSQTLNHNVMYWYQQKSSQAPKLLFHYYDKDFNNEADTPDNFQSRRPNTSFCFLDIRSPGLGDTAMYLCATSREGLPYEQYFGPGTRLTVT.

This clonotype has only a few counts. V is TRBV25-1 and J is TRBJ2-2, with D perhaps matching TRBD2 (6 bases). This CDR3 has 14 residues. With 6 bases removed from V and 4 bases from J, the gap between germline ends came to 12 bases. The V gene's germline CDR1 is MGHDK and CDR2 SYGVNS. CDR3 sequence (DNA): TGTGCCAGCAGCGCGGGAAGTGGCACCGGGGAGCTGTTTTTT. This gives the protein CASSAGSGTGELFF.